This record looks at one TCR beta chain sequence and its context. Its target is unknown. HIV-positive participants were all treated in the United States. Version v3.0 of the immunoSEQ assay was performed at survey level. Sequencing aimed to cover roughly 40,000-50,000 T-cell genomes per sample. TCRdb keeps only in-frame clones here, not all; method: immunoSEQ multiplex PCR. The sample carries 15,000 to 20,000 clones, under 85% recorded once. V gave up 4 bases and J gave up 0 bases; unmatched junction bases: 7. The CDR3 is 16 residues long. Germline CDR1 LGHNA, CDR2 YNFKEQ. The sample belongs to a study of long-term antiretroviral therapy in people with HIV. Overall study context: In the earliest collections, sampling predates the 2015 immediate-ART recommendation by about a decade. Study-level results: The range of CDR3 lengths in HIV repertoires proved narrower than that found in controls.

J is TRBJ1-1 and V is TRBV4-2; 8 bases agree with TRBD1. Here the sequenced sample was unsorted PBMCs, taken about 2.1 years before starting antiretroviral therapy. This sequence was found in a man aged 30-40 years with HIV. The CDR3 DNA follows: TGTGCCAGCAGCCCTGACAGGGGACTCATGAACACTGAAGCTTTCTTT. It is translated as CASSPDRGLMNTEAFF.